This TCR beta chain derives from a study of blood T cell repertoires in COVID-19. Study details: There were acute and convalescent COVID-19 samples, and they came from the United States, Italy and Spain. Nucleic acid was either cDNA or gDNA, and it came from T cells, B-cell-depleted T cells, or PBMCs.

In this sample, this clone turned up once. Authors' processing steps: From reference gene primer amplification, estimates of nucleated cell counts were derived. The assay was immunoSEQ multiplex PCR, and TCRdb's table has in-frame clones only and misses some. V, J and clone size are those of that table, while D and trimming were read from the DNA. This table has some 160,000 clones, around 79% appearing once. This receptor was obtained from a man aged 50 or older with active or convalescent COVID-19. The sequenced sample was peripheral blood.

As DNA, the CDR3 is TGTGCCAGCAGCTTAGAAGGGGGACTAGCGGCAAGCTCCTACAATGAGCAGTTCTTC. Protein: CASSLEGGLAASSYNEQFF. V and J are TRBV11-2 and TRBJ2-1; 11 bases are a match to TRBD2. The V gene's germline CDR1 is SGHAT and CDR2 FQNNGV. Germline trimming cut 0 bases from V and 0 bases from J; bases unmatched to any gene: 7. CDR3 length: 19 residues.